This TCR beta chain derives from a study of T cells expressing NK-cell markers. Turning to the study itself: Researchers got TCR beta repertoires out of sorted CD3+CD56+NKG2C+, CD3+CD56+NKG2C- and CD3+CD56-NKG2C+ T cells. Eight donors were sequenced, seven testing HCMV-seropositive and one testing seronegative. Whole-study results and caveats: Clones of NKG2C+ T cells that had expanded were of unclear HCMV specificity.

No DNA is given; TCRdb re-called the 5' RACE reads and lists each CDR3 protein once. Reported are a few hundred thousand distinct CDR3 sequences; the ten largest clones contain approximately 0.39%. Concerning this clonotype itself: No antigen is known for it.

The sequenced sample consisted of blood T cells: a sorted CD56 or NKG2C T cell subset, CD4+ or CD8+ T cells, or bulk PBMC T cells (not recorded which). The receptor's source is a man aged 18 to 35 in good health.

The CDR3 reads CASRLAQGQNEKLFF. The V and J genes are TRBV5-1 and TRBJ1-4. This CDR3 contains 15 residues. Germline CDR1 reads SGHRS; CDR2 reads YFSETQ.